This passage covers 20 T cell receptor beta chains from one sample sequenced in a study of T cell responses to AZD1222 COVID-19 vaccine. Measured with immunoSEQ multiplex PCR; TCRdb has only the in-frame clones, and not every one. The table has approximately 93,000 clones, around 90% seen once. This material consisted of peripheral blood, taken 28 days after the second AZD1222 dose. These receptors were collected from an adult who received the AZD1222 COVID-19 vaccine.

This rearrangement joins TRBV6-5 to TRBJ1-1; 7 bases agree with TRBD1. V lost 6 bases, J lost 4 bases, and 2 bases stayed unmatched. The CDR3 is 12 amino acids. In germline, CDR1 is MNHEY, CDR2 SVGAGI. The CDR3 reads CASRTGSTEAFF. CDR3 bases: TGTGCCAGCAGGACAGGGAGCACTGAAGCTTTCTTT.

This clone was observed a handful of times. V gene TRBV29-1 combines with J gene TRBJ2-7; D gene unclear. The V and J ends lost 6 bases and 0 bases respectively, with 9 bases between them. CDR3 length: 12 amino acids. CDR1 and CDR2 from the germline V gene are SQVTM and ANQGSEA. CDR3 DNA sequence: TGCAGCGTCACTTTCGTCTCCTACGAGCAGTACTTC. Amino acid sequence: CSVTFVSYEQYF.

The chain employs TRBV11-2 and TRBJ2-3; weak D call: TRBD2 (5 bases). V lost 5 bases and J 0 bases, leaving 15 bases between the germline ends. Germline V gives CDR1 SGHAT, CDR2 FQNNGV. The CDR3 totals 16 residues. The CDR3 protein is CASSPTYRTSTDTQYF. CDR3 sequence (DNA): TGTGCCAGCAGCCCGACATATAGGACTAGCACAGATACGCAGTATTTT.

The rearrangement links TRBV9 to TRBJ2-5, with 7 bases matching TRBD1. Germline V gives CDR1 SGDLS, CDR2 YYNGEE. The CDR3 loop spans 14 amino acids. The trim removed 5 bases at V and 3 bases at J, leaving 7 bases unmatched. CDR3 sequence: CASSDIGGEETQYF. The CDR3 DNA follows: TGTGCCAGCAGTGATATAGGGGGCGAAGAGACCCAGTACTTC.

This clone was counted a few times. The chain has TRBV6-2 or TRBV6-3 and TRBJ2-3; D gene uncertain. The CDR3 contains 12 residues. The germline CDR1 and CDR2 sequences are MNHEY and SVGEGT. Trimming pared 5 bases from V and 2 bases from J, leaving 5 bases between. CDR3 region: CASSLPTDTQYF. The CDR3 region has the DNA TGTGCCAGCAGTCTTCCCACAGATACGCAGTATTTT.

This clone was picked up one time. The chain combines TRBV18 with TRBJ1-1, with unresolved D. Germline lookup yields CDR1 KGHSH and CDR2 LQKENI. This CDR3 is 13 amino acids long. Trimming took off 3 bases at V and 3 bases at J, with 8 bases between the two ends. The CDR3 spells CASSPNKDTEAFF. The DNA for the CDR3 is TGTGCCAGCTCACCGAATAAGGACACTGAAGCTTTCTTT. The full variable domain, rest sourced from reference TRBV18 and TRBJ1-1, is NAGVMQNPRHLVRRRGQEARLRCSPMKGHSHVYWYRQLPEEGLKFMVYLQKENIIDESGMPKERFSAEFPKEGPSILRIQQVVRGDSAAYFCASSPNKDTEAFFGQGTRLTVV.

The chain employs TRBV20-1 and TRBJ1-1, with TRBD1 as a possible D gene (5 bases). Looked up from germline, CDR1 is DFQATT and CDR2 is SNEGSKA (reference sequence). This CDR3 has 11 amino acids. In DNA, the CDR3 is TGCGGGGGACCCCGGAACACTGAAGCTTTCTTT. It is translated as CGGPRNTEAFF.

This clone was counted a single time. This chain connects TRBV10-2 to TRBJ2-7; 8 positions match TRBD1. CDR1 is WSHSY and CDR2 is SAAADI in the germline V gene. After removal of 6 bases from V and 6 bases from J, the junction contained 16 bases not matched to a gene. The CDR3 is 16 amino acids. CDR3: CASRGRTGPPVTEQYV. The CDR3 nucleotides read TGCGCCAGCAGGGGGAGGACAGGGCCTCCCGTGACCGAGCAGTACGTC.

The rearrangement uses TRBV30 and TRBJ1-6; D is uncertain. Germline V CDR1 and CDR2: GTSNPN, SVGIG (reference sequence). The CDR3 is 12 amino acids. The ends were cut back, 3 bases at V and 7 bases at J, with 7 bases in the middle. The CDR3 is CAWREYNSPLHF. The CDR3 DNA is TGTGCCTGGAGGGAATACAATTCACCCCTCCACTTT.

The rearrangement joins TRBV27 to TRBJ1-4; weak D call: TRBD1 (5 bases). The CDR3 loop spans 14 amino acids. Trimming took off 4 bases at V and 4 bases at J, with 10 bases between the two ends. Germline values: CDR1 MNHEY, CDR2 SMNVEV (reference sequence). The CDR3 bases are TGTGCCAGCAGTTCCCTGGGGGGTAATGAAAAACTGTTTTTT. It is translated as CASSSLGGNEKLFF.

The table lists this clone with a few counts. V usage is TRBV4-1 and J usage is TRBJ1-5; 9 bases are shared with TRBD1. With V trimmed by 3 bases and J by 9 bases, 3 bases remained unmatched. Germline CDR1 reads MGHRA; CDR2 reads YSYEKL. This CDR3 is built from 13 residues. CDR3: CASSQGQGGPQHF. The DNA of the CDR3 is TGCGCCAGCAGCCAGGGACAGGGCGGGCCCCAGCATTTT.

This rearrangement joins TRBV4-3 to TRBJ2-6, with unresolved D. The germline V gene encodes CDR1 LGHNA and CDR2 YSLEER. The length of the CDR3 is 16 residues. Trimming stripped 0 bases from V and 0 bases from J, with 6 bases between. CDR3 loop: CASSQDFDSGANVLTF. The CDR3 nucleotides read TGCGCCAGCAGCCAAGACTTTGACTCTGGGGCCAACGTCCTGACTTTC.

This CDR3 reads CASSRLHDTQYF. CDR3 DNA sequence: TGTGCCAGCAGTCGACTCCACGATACGCAGTATTTT. The gene calls are TRBV12-3 or TRBV12-4 and TRBJ2-3; D call uncertain. The CDR3 extends over 12 amino acids. Between the trimmed V and J ends, which lost 5 bases and 6 bases, there was a span of 9 bases.

This clone appeared a single time. The V and J genes are TRBV5-1 and TRBJ2-5; a possible D gene is TRBD1 (5 bases). The V gene lost 0 bases and the J gene lost 1 base, with 7 bases spanning the gap. In germline, CDR1 is SGHRS, CDR2 YFSETQ. The CDR3 contains 14 residues. The CDR3 nucleotides read TGCGCCAGCAGCTTGGATAGGGGCCAAGAGACCCAGTACTTC. Translating gives CASSLDRGQETQYF.

The rearrangement uses TRBV28 and TRBJ2-4; TRBD1 agrees at 10 bases. Germline loops: CDR1 MDHEN, CDR2 SYDVKM. The CDR3 has 15 amino acids. With V trimmed by 2 bases and J by 3 bases, 1 base remained unmatched. The CDR3 nucleotides read TGTGCCAGCAGTTTAGGACAGGGGGGCAAAAACATTCAGTACTTC. Its translation is CASSLGQGGKNIQYF.

The V call is TRBV27, the J call TRBJ1-6, with D possibly TRBD1 on 6 matching bases. This CDR3 contains 16 residues. V was trimmed by 2 bases and J by 8 bases, leaving 16 bases between them. CDR1 is MNHEY and CDR2 is SMNVEV in the germline V gene (reference sequence). The CDR3 region is CASSLLAGVIDSPLHF. The CDR3 DNA reads as TGTGCCAGCAGTTTACTCGCAGGGGTTATTGATTCACCCCTCCACTTT.

This chain links TRBV6-5 with TRBJ2-7; D remains ambiguous. The CDR3 is made up of 15 amino acids. CDR1 and CDR2 (germline): MNHEY, SVGAGI. Between the trimmed V and J ends, which lost 5 bases and 3 bases, there was a span of 17 bases. The chain's CDR3 is CASSPIGRNVYEQYV. CDR3 DNA: TGTGCCAGCAGTCCAATCGGACGGAACGTCTACGAGCAGTACGTC.

CDR3 in DNA: TGTGCCACCCCCCAGTTTGGGGCCAACGTCCTGACTTTC. This codes for CATPQFGANVLTF. V is TRBV19 and J is TRBJ2-6; no definite D call. Germline CDR1 LNHDA, CDR2 SQIVND (reference sequence). This CDR3 comprises 13 residues. V was shortened by 10 bases and J by 3 bases, with 10 bases between the two germline ends.

The V gene is TRBV5-1, the J gene TRBJ2-5; D tentatively fits TRBD1 or TRBD2 (5 bases each). Per germline, CDR1 SGHRS and CDR2 YFSETQ. The V gene lost 3 bases and the J gene lost 5 bases, with 20 bases spanning the gap. The CDR3 is made up of 16 amino acids. The CDR3 nucleotides are TGCGCCAGCAGCTCCCAGGGCGAGGGGCTCGACGAGACCCAGTACTTC. It specifies CASSSQGEGLDETQYF.

The CDR3 spells CASSDPDRGHEQYF. The CDR3 DNA follows: TGTGCCAGCAGCGACCCGGACAGGGGTCACGAGCAGTACTTC. The chain joins TRBV6-4 to TRBJ2-7; TRBD1 aligns across 9 bases. This CDR3 is built from 14 residues. CDR1 and CDR2 (germline): MRHNA, SNTAGT. Trimming removed 6 bases from V and 5 bases from J; junction bases left unmatched: 8.